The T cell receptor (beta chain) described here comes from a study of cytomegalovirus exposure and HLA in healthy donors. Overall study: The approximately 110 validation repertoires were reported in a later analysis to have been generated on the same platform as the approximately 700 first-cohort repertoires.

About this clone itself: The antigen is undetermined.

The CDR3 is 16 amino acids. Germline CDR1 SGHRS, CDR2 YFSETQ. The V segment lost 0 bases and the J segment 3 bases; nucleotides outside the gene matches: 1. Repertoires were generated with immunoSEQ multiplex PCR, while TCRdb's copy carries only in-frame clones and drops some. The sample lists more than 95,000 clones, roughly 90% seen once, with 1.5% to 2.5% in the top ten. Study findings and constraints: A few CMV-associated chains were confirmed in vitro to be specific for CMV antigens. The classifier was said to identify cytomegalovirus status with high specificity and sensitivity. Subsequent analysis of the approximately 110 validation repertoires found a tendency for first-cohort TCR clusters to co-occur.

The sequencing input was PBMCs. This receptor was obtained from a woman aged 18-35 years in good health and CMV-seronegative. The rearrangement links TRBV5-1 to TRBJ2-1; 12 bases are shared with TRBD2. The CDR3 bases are TGCGCCAGCAGCTTGGTGGGACTAGCGGGCTACAATGAGCAGTTCTTC. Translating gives CASSLVGLAGYNEQFF.